What follows are 2 T cell receptor beta chains derived from one specimen sequenced in a study of memory CD4+ T cells and cytomegalovirus serostatus. TCRdb keeps only in-frame clones here, not all; method: immunoSEQ multiplex PCR. The repertoire holds approximately 46,000 clones, with roughly 80% as singletons. The sort gate was single viable CD3+CD4+CD8-CD45RO+ cells for memory CD4+ T cells. Material: memory CD4+ T cells from blood. Receptors were obtained from an adult in good health and CMV-seronegative.

The gene calls are TRBV5-1 and TRBJ2-7, with 12 nucleotides matching TRBD1. The CDR3 is 15 amino acids. Germline V gene data show CDR1 as SGHRS and CDR2 as YFSETQ. Trimming cost V 4 bases and J 7 bases; bases outside gene matches: 9. CDR3 protein: CASSLEGQGAFEQYF. CDR3 sequence (DNA): TGCGCCAGCAGCCTGGAGGGACAGGGGGCCTTTGAGCAGTACTTC.

V and J are TRBV18 and TRBJ1-5; TRBD1 might be the D (5 bases). The CDR3 loop spans 13 amino acids. CDR1 and CDR2 from the germline V gene are KGHSH and LQKENI. The V and J ends lost 8 bases and 0 bases respectively, with 8 bases between them. The CDR3 DNA is TGTGCCAGCCAGGGTTATAGCAATCAGCCCCAGCATTTT. Translating gives CASQGYSNQPQHF.